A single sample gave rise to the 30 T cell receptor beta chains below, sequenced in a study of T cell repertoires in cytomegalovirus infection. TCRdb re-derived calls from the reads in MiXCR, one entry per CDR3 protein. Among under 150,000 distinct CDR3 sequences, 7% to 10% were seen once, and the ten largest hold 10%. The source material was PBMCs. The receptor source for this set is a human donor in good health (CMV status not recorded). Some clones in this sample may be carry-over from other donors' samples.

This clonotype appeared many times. CDR3 coding DNA: TGTGCCAGCACTTCTCCTACTAGCTCCTACAATGAGCAGTTCTTC. It encodes CASTSPTSSYNEQFF. The J gene is TRBJ2-1, the V gene TRBV2; possible D gene TRBD2, 5 bases. The V end lost 7 bases, the J end lost 0 bases, and 13 bases lay between the germline ends. This CDR3 region has 15 residues. The germline CDR1 and CDR2 sequences are SNHLY and FYNNEI. The full variable domain, completed using reference TRBV2 and TRBJ2-1, is EPEVTQTPSHQVTQMGQEVILRCVPISNHLYFYWYRQILGQKVEFLVSFYNNEISEKSEIFDDQFSVERPDGSNFTLKIRSTKLEDSAMYFCASTSPTSSYNEQFFGPGTRLTVL.

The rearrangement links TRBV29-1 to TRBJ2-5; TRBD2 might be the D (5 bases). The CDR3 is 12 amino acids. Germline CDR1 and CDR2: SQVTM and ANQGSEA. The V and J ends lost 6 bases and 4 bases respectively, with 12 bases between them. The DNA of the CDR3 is TGCAGCGTGGGAGTGTATGGAGAGACCCAGTACTTC. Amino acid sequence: CSVGVYGETQYF.

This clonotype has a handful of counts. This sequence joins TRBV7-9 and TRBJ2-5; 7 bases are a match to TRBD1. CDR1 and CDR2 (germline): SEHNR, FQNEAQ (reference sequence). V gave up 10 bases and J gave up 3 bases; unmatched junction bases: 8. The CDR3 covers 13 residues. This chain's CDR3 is CATRGRGKETQYF. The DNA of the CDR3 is TGTGCCACCAGAGGCAGGGGGAAAGAGACCCAGTACTTC. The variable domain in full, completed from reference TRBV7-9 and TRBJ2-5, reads DTGVSQNPRHKITKRGQNVTFRCDPISEHNRLYWYRQTLGQGPEFLTYFQNEAQLEKSRLLSDRFSAERPKGSFSTLEIQRTEQGDSAMYLCATRGRGKETQYFGPGTRLLVL.

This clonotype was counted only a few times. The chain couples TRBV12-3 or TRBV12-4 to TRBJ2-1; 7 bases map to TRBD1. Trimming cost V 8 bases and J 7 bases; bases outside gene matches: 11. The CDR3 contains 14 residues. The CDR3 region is CASAPQRGPNEQFF. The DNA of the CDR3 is TGTGCCAGCGCCCCACAGAGGGGGCCGAATGAGCAGTTCTTC.

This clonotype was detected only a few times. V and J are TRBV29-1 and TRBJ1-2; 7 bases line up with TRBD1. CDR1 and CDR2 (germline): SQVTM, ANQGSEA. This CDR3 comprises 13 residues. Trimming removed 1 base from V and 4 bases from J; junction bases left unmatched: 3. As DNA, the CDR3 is TGCAGCGTTGAAGCCGGGACAGCCTATGGCTACACCTTC. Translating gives CSVEAGTAYGYTF.

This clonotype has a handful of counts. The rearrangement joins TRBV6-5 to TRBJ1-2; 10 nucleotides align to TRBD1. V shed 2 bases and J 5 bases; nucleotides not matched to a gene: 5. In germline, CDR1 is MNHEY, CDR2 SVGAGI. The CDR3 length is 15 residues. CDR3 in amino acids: CASSYRGTGVYGYTF. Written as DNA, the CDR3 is TGTGCCAGCAGTTACCGCGGGACAGGGGTTTATGGCTACACCTTC.

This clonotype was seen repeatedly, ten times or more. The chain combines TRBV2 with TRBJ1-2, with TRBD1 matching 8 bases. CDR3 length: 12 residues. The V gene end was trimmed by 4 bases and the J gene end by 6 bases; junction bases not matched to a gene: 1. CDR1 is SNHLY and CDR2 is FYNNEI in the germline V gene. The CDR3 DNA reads TGTGCCAGCAGTGGGACAGGGAATGGCTACACCTTC. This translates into CASSGTGNGYTF.

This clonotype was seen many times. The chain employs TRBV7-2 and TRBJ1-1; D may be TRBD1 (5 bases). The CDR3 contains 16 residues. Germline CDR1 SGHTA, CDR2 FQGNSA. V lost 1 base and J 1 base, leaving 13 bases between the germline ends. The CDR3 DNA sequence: TGTGCCAGCAGCTTAGGCCACCGCGGGGGGAACACTGAAGCTTTCTTT. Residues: CASSLGHRGGNTEAFF.

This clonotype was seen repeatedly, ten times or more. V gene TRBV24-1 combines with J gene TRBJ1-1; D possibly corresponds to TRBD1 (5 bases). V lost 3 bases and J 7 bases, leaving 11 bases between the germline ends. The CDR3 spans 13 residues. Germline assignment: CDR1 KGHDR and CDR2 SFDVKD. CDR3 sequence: CATSDGDSHEAFF. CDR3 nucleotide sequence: TGTGCCACCAGTGATGGGGACTCCCATGAAGCTTTCTTT.

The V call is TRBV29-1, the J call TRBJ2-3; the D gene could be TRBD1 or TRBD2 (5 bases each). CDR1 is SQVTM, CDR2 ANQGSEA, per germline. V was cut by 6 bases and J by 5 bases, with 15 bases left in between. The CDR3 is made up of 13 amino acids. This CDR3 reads CSVWDPAGDTQYF. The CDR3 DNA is TGCAGCGTCTGGGACCCGGCGGGAGATACGCAGTATTTT.

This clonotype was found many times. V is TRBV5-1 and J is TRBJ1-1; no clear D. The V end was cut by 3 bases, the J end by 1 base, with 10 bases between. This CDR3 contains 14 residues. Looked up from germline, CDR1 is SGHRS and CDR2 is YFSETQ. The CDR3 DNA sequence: TGCGCCAGCAGCTCCCAATCGGAGAACACTGAAGCTTTCTTT. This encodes CASSSQSENTEAFF.

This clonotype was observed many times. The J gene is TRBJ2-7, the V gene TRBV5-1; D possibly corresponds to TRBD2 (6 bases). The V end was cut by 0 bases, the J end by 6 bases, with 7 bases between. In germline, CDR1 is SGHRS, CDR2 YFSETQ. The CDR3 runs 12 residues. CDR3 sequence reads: CASSLDSGEQYF. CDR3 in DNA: TGCGCCAGCAGCTTGGATAGCGGCGAGCAGTACTTC. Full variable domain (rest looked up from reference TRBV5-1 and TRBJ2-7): KAGVTQTPRYLIKTRGQQVTLSCSPISGHRSVSWYQQTPGQGLQFLFEYFSETQRNKGNFPGRFSGRQFSNSRSEMNVSTLELGDSALYLCASSLDSGEQYFGPGTRLTVT.

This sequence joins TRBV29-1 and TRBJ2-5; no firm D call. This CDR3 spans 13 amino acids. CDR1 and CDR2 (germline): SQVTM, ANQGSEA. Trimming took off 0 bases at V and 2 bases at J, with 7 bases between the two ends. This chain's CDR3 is CSVEDPPQETQYF. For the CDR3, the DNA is TGCAGCGTTGAAGACCCACCTCAAGAGACCCAGTACTTC.

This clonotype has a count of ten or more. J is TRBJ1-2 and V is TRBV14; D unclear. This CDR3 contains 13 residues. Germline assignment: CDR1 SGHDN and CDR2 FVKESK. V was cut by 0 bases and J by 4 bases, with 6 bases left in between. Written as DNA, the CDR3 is TGTGCCAGCAGCCAAGAGGAAGTCTATGGCTACACCTTC. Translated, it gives CASSQEEVYGYTF.

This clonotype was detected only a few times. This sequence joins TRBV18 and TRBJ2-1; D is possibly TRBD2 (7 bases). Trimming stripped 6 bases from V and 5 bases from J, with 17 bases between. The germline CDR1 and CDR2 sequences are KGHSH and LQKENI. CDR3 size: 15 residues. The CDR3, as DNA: TGTGCCAGCTCCGCGGGCGGGGGCTGGGACAATGAGCAGTTCTTC. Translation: CASSAGGGWDNEQFF. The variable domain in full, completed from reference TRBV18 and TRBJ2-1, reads NAGVMQNPRHLVRRRGQEARLRCSPMKGHSHVYWYRQLPEEGLKFMVYLQKENIIDESGMPKERFSAEFPKEGPSILRIQQVVRGDSAAYFCASSAGGGWDNEQFFGPGTRLTVL.

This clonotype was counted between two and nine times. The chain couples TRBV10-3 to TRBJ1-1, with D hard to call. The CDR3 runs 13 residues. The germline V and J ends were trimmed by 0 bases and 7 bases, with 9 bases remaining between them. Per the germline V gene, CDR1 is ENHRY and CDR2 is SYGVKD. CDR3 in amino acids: CAISESTGVEAFF. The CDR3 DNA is TGTGCCATCAGTGAGTCGACGGGAGTTGAAGCTTTCTTT.

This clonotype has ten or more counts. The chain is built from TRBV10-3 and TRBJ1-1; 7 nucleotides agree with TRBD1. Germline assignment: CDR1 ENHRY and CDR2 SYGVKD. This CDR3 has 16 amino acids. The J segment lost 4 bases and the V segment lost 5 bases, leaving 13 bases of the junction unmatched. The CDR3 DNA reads TGTGCCATCAGTTTAAAGCCCGGGACAGTGGGCACTGAAGCTTTCTTT. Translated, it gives CAISLKPGTVGTEAFF.

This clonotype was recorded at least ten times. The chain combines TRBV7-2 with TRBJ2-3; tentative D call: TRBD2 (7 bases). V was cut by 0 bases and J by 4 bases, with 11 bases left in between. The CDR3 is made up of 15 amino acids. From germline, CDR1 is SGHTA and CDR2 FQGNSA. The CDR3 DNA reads TGTGCCAGCAGCTTAGCGGGGGGGCCCGCAGATACGCAGTATTTT. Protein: CASSLAGGPADTQYF.

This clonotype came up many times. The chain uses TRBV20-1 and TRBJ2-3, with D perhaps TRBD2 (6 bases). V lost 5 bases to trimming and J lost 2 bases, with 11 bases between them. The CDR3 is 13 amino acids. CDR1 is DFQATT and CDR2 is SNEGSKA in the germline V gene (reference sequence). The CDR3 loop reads CSADSGVTDTQYF. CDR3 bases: TGCAGTGCTGACTCGGGGGTCACAGATACGCAGTATTTT.

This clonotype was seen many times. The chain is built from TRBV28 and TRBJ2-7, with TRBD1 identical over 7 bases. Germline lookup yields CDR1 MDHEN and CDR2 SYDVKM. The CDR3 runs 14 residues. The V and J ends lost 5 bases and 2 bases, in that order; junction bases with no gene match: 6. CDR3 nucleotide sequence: TGTGCCAGCAGTCCGGGACAGATGCCCTACGAGCAGTACTTC. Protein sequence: CASSPGQMPYEQYF.

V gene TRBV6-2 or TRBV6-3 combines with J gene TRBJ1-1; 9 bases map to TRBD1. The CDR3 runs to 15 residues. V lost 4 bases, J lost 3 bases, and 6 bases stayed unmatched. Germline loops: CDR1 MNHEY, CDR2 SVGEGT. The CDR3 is CASSFPGQGYTEAFF. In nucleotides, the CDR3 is TGTGCCAGCAGTTTTCCGGGACAGGGTTACACTGAAGCTTTCTTT.

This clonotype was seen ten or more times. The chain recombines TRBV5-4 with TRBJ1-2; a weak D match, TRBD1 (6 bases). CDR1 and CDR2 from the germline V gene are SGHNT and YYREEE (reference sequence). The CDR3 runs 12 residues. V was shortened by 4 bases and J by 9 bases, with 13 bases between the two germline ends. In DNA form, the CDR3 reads TGTGCCAGCAGCCTTAACAGGGAGAGCTACACCTTC. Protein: CASSLNRESYTF.

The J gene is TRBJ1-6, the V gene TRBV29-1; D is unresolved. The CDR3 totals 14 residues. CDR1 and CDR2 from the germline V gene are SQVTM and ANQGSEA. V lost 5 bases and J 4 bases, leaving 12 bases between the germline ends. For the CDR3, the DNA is TGCAGCGTTTGCGACGGCGGATATAATTCACCCCTCCACTTT. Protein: CSVCDGGYNSPLHF.

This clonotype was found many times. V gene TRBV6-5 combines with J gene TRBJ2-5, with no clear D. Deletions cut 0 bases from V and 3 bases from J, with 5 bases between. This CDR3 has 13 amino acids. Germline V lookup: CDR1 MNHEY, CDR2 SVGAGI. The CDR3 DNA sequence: TGTGCCAGCAGTTACTCTGGTAAAGAGACCCAGTACTTC. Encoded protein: CASSYSGKETQYF.

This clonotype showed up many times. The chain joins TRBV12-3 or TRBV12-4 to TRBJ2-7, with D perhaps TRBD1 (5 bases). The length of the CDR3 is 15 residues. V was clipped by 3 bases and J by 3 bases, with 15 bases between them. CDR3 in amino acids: CASSLDIPGFYEQYF. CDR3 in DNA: TGTGCCAGCAGTTTGGACATCCCAGGTTTCTACGAGCAGTACTTC.

In nucleotides, the CDR3 is TGTGCCAGCAGCCTCGCGGGGTCCAGTGAGCAGTTCTTC. It encodes CASSLAGSSEQFF. The chain carries TRBV11-1 and TRBJ2-1, with D possibly TRBD2 on 6 matching bases. The V and J ends lost 5 bases and 9 bases respectively, with 14 bases between them. Germline CDR1 and CDR2: SGHAT and FQDESV (reference sequence). This CDR3 region has 13 residues.

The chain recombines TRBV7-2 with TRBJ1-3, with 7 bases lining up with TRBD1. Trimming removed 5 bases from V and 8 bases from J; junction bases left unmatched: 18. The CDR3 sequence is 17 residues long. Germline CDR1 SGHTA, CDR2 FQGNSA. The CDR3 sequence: CASSPIAPSTGPHTIYF. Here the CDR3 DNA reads TGTGCCAGCAGCCCCATAGCCCCCTCGACAGGGCCACACACCATATATTTT.

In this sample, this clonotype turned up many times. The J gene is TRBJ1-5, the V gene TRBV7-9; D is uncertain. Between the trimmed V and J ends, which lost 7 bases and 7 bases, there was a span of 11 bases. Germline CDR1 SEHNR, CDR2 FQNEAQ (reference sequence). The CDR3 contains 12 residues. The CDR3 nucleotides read TGTGCCAGCACCGACGGAGGGCAGCCCCAGCATTTT. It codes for CASTDGGQPQHF.

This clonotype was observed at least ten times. The CDR3 DNA sequence: TGTGCCAGCAGCCGGGGTACAGGGGATTCACCCCTCCACTTT. Protein product: CASSRGTGDSPLHF. The V and J genes are TRBV27 and TRBJ1-6; 7 bases are a match to TRBD1. V lost 6 bases, J lost 8 bases, and 7 bases stayed unmatched. This CDR3 contains 14 residues. Per the germline V gene, CDR1 is MNHEY and CDR2 is SMNVEV (reference sequence).

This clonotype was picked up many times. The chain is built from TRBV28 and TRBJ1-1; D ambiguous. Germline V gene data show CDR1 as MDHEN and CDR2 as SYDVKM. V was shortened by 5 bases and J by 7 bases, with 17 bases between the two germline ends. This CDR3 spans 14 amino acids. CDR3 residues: CASSLGAGRGEAFF. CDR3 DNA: TGTGCCAGCAGTCTAGGAGCTGGGCGGGGTGAAGCTTTCTTT.